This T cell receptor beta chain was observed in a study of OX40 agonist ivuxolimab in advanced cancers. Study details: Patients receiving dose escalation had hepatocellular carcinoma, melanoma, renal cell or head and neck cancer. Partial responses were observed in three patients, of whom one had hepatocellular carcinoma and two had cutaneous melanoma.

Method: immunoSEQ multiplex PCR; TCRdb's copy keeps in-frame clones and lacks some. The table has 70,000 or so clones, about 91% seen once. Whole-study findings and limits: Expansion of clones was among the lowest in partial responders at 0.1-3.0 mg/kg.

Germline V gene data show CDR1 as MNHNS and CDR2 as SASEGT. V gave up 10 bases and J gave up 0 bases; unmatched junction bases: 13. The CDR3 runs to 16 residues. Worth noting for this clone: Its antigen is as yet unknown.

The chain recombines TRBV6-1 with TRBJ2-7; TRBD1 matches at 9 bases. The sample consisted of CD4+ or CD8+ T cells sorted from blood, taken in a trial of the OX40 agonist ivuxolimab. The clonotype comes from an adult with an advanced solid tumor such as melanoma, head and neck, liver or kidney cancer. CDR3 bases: TGTGCCATCAGCGAAGAACAGGGGGCTAGCTCCTACGAGCAGTACTTC. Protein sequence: CAISEEQGASSYEQYF.